Sequencing of this T cell receptor beta chain was carried out in a study of blood T cell repertoires in COVID-19. The V gene end was trimmed by 1 base and the J gene end by 6 bases; junction bases not matched to a gene: 10. The length of the CDR3 is 16 residues. Germline-derived CDR1 and CDR2 are SGHRS and YFSETQ. Produced via immunoSEQ multiplex PCR; TCRdb's table is partial and in-frame only. The top ten hold about 2.5% of the sample, which has fewer than 150,000 clones, around 81% seen once. The rearrangement links TRBV5-1 to TRBJ2-3; 8 nucleotides line up with TRBD1. This receptor was obtained from a man aged 65 to 79 with acute or convalescent COVID-19. Material: peripheral blood. CDR3 DNA: TGCGCCAGCAGCTTGTGGGGGACAGGCCCCCCGGATACGCAGTATTTT. It is translated as CASSLWGTGPPDTQYF.